This T cell receptor beta chain came from a study of blood T cell repertoires in COVID-19. Trimming took 1 base from V and 3 from J, leaving 7 bases between them. CDR3 size: 13 residues. CDR1 and CDR2 from the germline V gene are LNHDA and SQIVND (reference sequence). Generated by immunoSEQ multiplex PCR, the TCRdb table keeps only in-frame clones and is missing some. Counted here are about 200,000 clones, about 90% occurring once; the ten biggest clones make up under 2%. The specimen was peripheral blood. The clonotype was recovered from a man between 18 and 29 years old with active or convalescent COVID-19. This chain links TRBV19 with TRBJ2-7; possibly TRBD2 for D (6 bases). The CDR3 loop is CASSIVRDYEQYF. The CDR3 DNA sequence: TGTGCCAGTAGTATAGTGCGGGACTACGAGCAGTACTTC.